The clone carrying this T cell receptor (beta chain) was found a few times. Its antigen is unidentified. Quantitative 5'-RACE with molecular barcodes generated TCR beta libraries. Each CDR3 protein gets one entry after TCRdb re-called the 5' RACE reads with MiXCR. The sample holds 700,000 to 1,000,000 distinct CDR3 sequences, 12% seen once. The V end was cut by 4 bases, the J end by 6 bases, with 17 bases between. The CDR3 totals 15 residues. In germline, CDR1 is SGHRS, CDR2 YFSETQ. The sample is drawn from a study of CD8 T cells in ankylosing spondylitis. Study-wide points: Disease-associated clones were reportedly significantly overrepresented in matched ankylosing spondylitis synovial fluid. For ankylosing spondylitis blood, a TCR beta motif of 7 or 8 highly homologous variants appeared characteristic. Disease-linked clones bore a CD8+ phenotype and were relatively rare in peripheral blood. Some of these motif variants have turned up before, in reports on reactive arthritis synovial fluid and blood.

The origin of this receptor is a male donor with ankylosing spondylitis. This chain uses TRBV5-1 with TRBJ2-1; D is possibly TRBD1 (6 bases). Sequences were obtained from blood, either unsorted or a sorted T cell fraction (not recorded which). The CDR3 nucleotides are TGCGCCAGCAGCCCGGGACCTTTAGGGGGCAATGAGCAGTTCTTC. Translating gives CASSPGPLGGNEQFF.